This T cell receptor (beta chain) is drawn from a study of regulatory T cells in long-lasting Graves disease. Study-level findings and limits: Researchers examined only peripheral blood and not thyroid tissue.

Investigators prepared the TCR beta libraries by applying iRepertoire HTBI primers and Arm-PCR of CDR3 regions. MiXCR, run by TCRdb on the multiplex PCR reads, gives a single entry per CDR3 protein. The sample records about 620,000 distinct CDR3 sequences, less than 20% being singletons. Regarding this clonotype: Its antigen remains unidentified.

Time point denoted: newly diagnosed GD, antithyroid drugs for less than 3 months. Generation of the TCR library employed RNA extracted from PBMCs. A further study also used this sample, focusing on T cells in Graves' hyperthyroidism and ophthalmopathy. In that study: Ophthalmopathy prediction by the model preceded onset by a median approximately 6.1 months.

The source material was peripheral blood mononuclear cells (PBMCs), sampled at new diagnosis, from a patient treated with antithyroid drugs. The receptor was isolated from a woman aged 25 to 39 with Graves disease.

The CDR3 region has the DNA TGCAGTGCTACAAAGCCAGGGTCAGATACGCAGTATTTT. Its protein product is CSATKPGSDTQYF. This rearrangement joins TRBV20-1 to TRBJ2-3; weak D call: TRBD1 (5 bases). The germline V gene encodes CDR1 DFQATT and CDR2 SNEGSKA (reference sequence). There are 13 residues in the CDR3. V was clipped by 4 bases and J by 4 bases, with 12 bases between them.